These 32 T cell receptor beta chains were sequenced from one sample in a study of blood T cells in healthy people across ages. A second PCR of 7 to 11 cycles used a sample-barcoded 5' primer and a J-beta primer mix. Using its own MiXCR run on the 5' RACE reads, TCRdb lists one record per CDR3 protein. The sample consists of 1.4 million to 1.5 million distinct CDR3 sequences, around two fifths of them appearing once. What was sequenced was blood. The receptors derive from a young woman in good health.

The sample holds a few counts of this clonotype. This sequence joins TRBV7-9 and TRBJ1-2; 8 positions agree with TRBD1. This CDR3 spans 13 amino acids. Germline lookup yields CDR1 SEHNR and CDR2 FQNEAQ (reference sequence). The V gene end was trimmed by 5 bases and the J gene end by 10 bases; junction bases not matched to a gene: 9. CDR3 loop: CASSTQGQGLYTF. DNA of the CDR3: TGTGCCAGCAGCACACAAGGACAGGGCCTCTACACCTTC.

CDR3 sequence reads: CSARASPLNYGYTF. Written as DNA, the CDR3 is TGCAGTGCTAGGGCCTCTCCTCTCAACTATGGCTACACCTTC. J is TRBJ1-2 and V is TRBV20-1; D is unclear. Deletions cut 3 bases from V and 2 bases from J, with 13 bases between. Germline V CDR1 and CDR2: DFQATT, SNEGSKA (reference sequence). The CDR3 runs to 14 residues.

Only a few counts were recorded for this clonotype. The V gene is TRBV29-1, the J gene TRBJ2-1; a weak D match, TRBD2 (5 bases). The germline V gene has CDR1 SQVTM and CDR2 ANQGSEA. The CDR3 totals 15 residues. V was pared by 7 bases and J by 0 bases, with 16 bases between. The CDR3: CSGPTGVSSYNEQFF. The CDR3 DNA reads as TGCAGCGGCCCCACCGGGGTAAGCTCCTACAATGAGCAGTTCTTC.

This chain joins TRBV9 and TRBJ2-5; D not certain. Per the germline V gene, CDR1 is SGDLS and CDR2 is YYNGEE. Trimming removed 0 bases from V and 1 base from J, with 7 bases in between. The CDR3 loop spans 14 amino acids. The CDR3 spells CASSVEPSQETQYF. CDR3 in DNA: TGTGCCAGCAGCGTAGAGCCATCCCAAGAGACCCAGTACTTC.

The chain links TRBV5-6 to TRBJ2-4; 9 positions agree with TRBD1. The CDR3 runs to 18 residues. V lost 5 bases and J lost 1; bases outside the gene matches: 13. CDR1 SGHDT and CDR2 YYEEEE come from the germline V gene. The CDR3 here is CASRRRTGEWGAKNIQYF. CDR3 DNA: TGTGCCAGCAGAAGAAGGACAGGGGAGTGGGGGGCCAAAAACATTCAGTACTTC.

This clonotype was detected only a few times. This chain links TRBV7-2 with TRBJ2-2; tentatively, D is TRBD2 (6 bases). Between the trimmed V and J ends, which lost 2 bases and 1 base, there was a span of 17 bases. In germline, CDR1 is SGHTA, CDR2 FQGNSA. CDR3 length: 18 amino acids. The CDR3 DNA reads as TGTGCCAGCAGCTTACGGGTTTTCGCGGGGAAGAACACCGGGGAGCTGTTTTTT. Its protein product is CASSLRVFAGKNTGELFF.

The chain carries TRBV14 and TRBJ2-4; the D is unclear. Trimming removed 5 bases at V and 10 bases at J, with 12 bases between. CDR3 length: 12 amino acids. Germline V gene lookup returns CDR1 SGHDN and CDR2 FVKESK. CDR3: CASSANRGIQYF. As DNA, the CDR3 is TGTGCCAGCAGCGCCAACCGTGGGATTCAGTACTTC.

This clonotype was counted between two and nine times. V gene TRBV20-1 combines with J gene TRBJ2-3; 7 positions match TRBD2. Germline V gives CDR1 DFQATT, CDR2 SNEGSKA (reference sequence). V shed 5 bases and J 2 bases; nucleotides not matched to a gene: 13. The CDR3 covers 16 residues. This chain's CDR3 is CSAPRGVAGLTDTQYF. The CDR3 DNA follows: TGCAGTGCTCCCCGTGGGGTAGCGGGTCTCACAGATACGCAGTATTTT.

The chain is built from TRBV7-2 and TRBJ1-2; D is undetermined. The CDR3 has 15 residues. Germline CDR1 SGHTA, CDR2 FQGNSA. Deletions cut 2 bases from V and 4 bases from J, with 14 bases between. The CDR3 DNA reads TGTGCCAGCAGCTTATCGGGCGCCCCTTTCTATGGCTACACCTTC. It translates to CASSLSGAPFYGYTF.

V is TRBV20-1 and J is TRBJ2-7, with a tentative D call TRBD1 (6 bases). V gave up 8 bases and J gave up 4 bases, with 15 bases separating them. The germline V gene encodes CDR1 DFQATT and CDR2 SNEGSKA (reference sequence). There are 12 residues in the CDR3. The CDR3 nucleotides read TGCAGTCCCAGGGGTGGATTGTACGAGCAGTACTTC. It is translated as CSPRGGLYEQYF.

V usage is TRBV2 and J usage is TRBJ1-1; a weak D match, TRBD1 (5 bases). The germline V and J ends were trimmed by 2 bases and 5 bases, with 21 bases remaining between them. The CDR3 spans 17 residues. Germline CDR1 and CDR2: SNHLY and FYNNEI. The CDR3 nucleotides read TGTGCCAGCAGTGAAAATAGTGGGGACCCCGTTCTTACTGAAGCTTTCTTT. Amino acids: CASSENSGDPVLTEAFF.

This clonotype was seen more than once but under ten times. The genes are TRBV20-1 and TRBJ2-5; 7 nucleotides match TRBD1. The J call could be wrong; TRBJ2-7 is a better fit for the DNA end. Germline CDR1 and CDR2: DFQATT and SNEGSKA (reference sequence). The CDR3 contains 12 residues. CDR3 DNA: TGCAGTGCAGGGGACAGAGGTAACGAGCAGTACTTC. Its translation: CSAGDRGNEQYF.

V gene TRBV9 combines with J gene TRBJ2-7; D could derive from TRBD1 or TRBD2 (6 bases each). Trimming pared 5 bases from V and 6 bases from J, leaving 18 bases between. Germline CDR1 and CDR2: SGDLS and YYNGEE. CDR3 length equals 14 residues. The CDR3 DNA sequence: TGTGCCAGCAGTTTAGGGGGGAGTAGCCGCGAGCAGTACTTC. This codes for CASSLGGSSREQYF.

For the CDR3, the DNA is TGTGCCAGCAGCGAGGACGGAGATACGCAGTATTTT. Residues: CASSEDGDTQYF. The genes are TRBV12-3 or TRBV12-4 and TRBJ2-3; D call uncertain. This CDR3 has 12 amino acids. Trimming took off 6 bases at V and 5 bases at J, with 9 bases between the two ends.

V and J are TRBV6-1 and TRBJ2-1; the D gene is possibly TRBD1 (6 bases). Germline V gives CDR1 MNHNS, CDR2 SASEGT. The CDR3 is made up of 13 amino acids. V was shortened by 7 bases and J by 9 bases, with 16 bases between the two germline ends. CDR3 bases: TGTGCCAGCAACCGGGACACCCTCGGTGAGCAGTTCTTC. Translation gives CASNRDTLGEQFF.

This clonotype was seen a few times. The V and J genes are TRBV11-1 and TRBJ2-3, with 7 bases that match TRBD2. V shed 2 bases and J 6 bases; nucleotides not matched to a gene: 17. The CDR3 is 18 amino acids. Germline values: CDR1 SGHAT, CDR2 FQDESV (reference sequence). The CDR3 DNA reads TGTGCCAGCAGCTTAACGAGGGAGGCGGGAGAGTTTGCCGATACGCAGTATTTT. It encodes CASSLTREAGEFADTQYF.

CDR3 protein: CASSVSGVETQYF. In nucleotides, the CDR3 is TGTGCCAGCAGCGTATCTGGGGTGGAGACCCAGTACTTC. V and J are TRBV9 and TRBJ2-5; D gene unclear. Germline CDR1 reads SGDLS; CDR2 reads YYNGEE. Trimming pared 1 base from V and 5 bases from J, leaving 9 bases between. The CDR3 has 13 amino acids.

The chain joins TRBV12-3 or TRBV12-4 to TRBJ2-1; TRBD1 agrees at 8 bases. J was trimmed by 1 base and V by 2 bases; bases with no gene match: 4. This CDR3 comprises 16 residues. The CDR3 DNA reads as TGTGCCAGCAGTTTAAGAGGACAGGGTTCCTACAATGAGCAGTTCTTC. Encoded protein: CASSLRGQGSYNEQFF.

This clonotype was seen a handful of times. The chain joins TRBV9 to TRBJ2-1; 8 bases line up with TRBD1. In germline, CDR1 is SGDLS, CDR2 YYNGEE. The V segment lost 4 bases and the J segment 2 bases; nucleotides outside the gene matches: 5. CDR3 size: 15 residues. The CDR3 sequence: CASSPGQETYNEQFF. For the CDR3, the DNA is TGTGCCAGCAGCCCGGGACAGGAAACCTACAATGAGCAGTTCTTC.

This CDR3 is CASSLGGSAPNYGYTF. The CDR3 bases are TGCGCCAGCAGCTTGGGCGGGAGCGCTCCCAACTATGGCTACACCTTC. The rearrangement links TRBV5-1 to TRBJ1-2, with D uncertain. CDR3 size: 16 residues. The germline CDR1 and CDR2 sequences are SGHRS and YFSETQ. Trimming cost V 0 bases and J 2 bases, with 14 bases left between them. The full variable domain, rest sourced from reference TRBV5-1 and TRBJ1-2, is KAGVTQTPRYLIKTRGQQVTLSCSPISGHRSVSWYQQTPGQGLQFLFEYFSETQRNKGNFPGRFSGRQFSNSRSEMNVSTLELGDSALYLCASSLGGSAPNYGYTFGSGTRLTVV.

This clonotype was detected only a few times. The CDR3 DNA sequence: TGTGCCAGCAGTTACGGGCTAGCGGGGGCTAAAAACATTCAGTACTTC. It codes for CASSYGLAGAKNIQYF. The J gene is TRBJ2-4, the V gene TRBV6-2 or TRBV6-3; 10 bases are shared with TRBD2. This CDR3 region has 16 residues. Germline loops: CDR1 MNHEY, CDR2 SVGEGT. V trimming: 2 bases; J trimming: 4 bases; junction bases outside the gene matches: 5.

The chain is built from TRBV20-1 and TRBJ1-5; D perhaps matches TRBD1 (6 bases). The CDR3 has 14 amino acids. Germline assignment: CDR1 DFQATT and CDR2 SNEGSKA (reference sequence). V shed 6 bases and J shed 0 bases, with 12 bases lying between them. CDR3 DNA: TGCAGTGCCCGCCAGGGGTATAGCAATCAGCCCCAGCATTTT. Protein: CSARQGYSNQPQHF.

The chain is built from TRBV9 and TRBJ1-5; D is undetermined. V lost 2 bases, J lost 4 bases, and 7 bases lay in between. The CDR3 totals 13 residues. Germline CDR1 SGDLS, CDR2 YYNGEE. The CDR3 bases are TGTGCCAGCAGCGTGAACGGAAATCAGCCCCAGCATTTT. It translates to CASSVNGNQPQHF.

For this clonotype: The junction departs from the called germline gene at one end, perhaps through a read error. The chain carries TRBV9 and TRBJ2-3, with D possibly being TRBD2 (5 bases). Germline V gene sequence: CDR1 SGDLS, CDR2 YYNGEE. The CDR3 length is 16 residues. In DNA form, the CDR3 reads TGTGCCAGCAGCGCATCCCCGGACTCCACCACATATACGCAGTATTTT. Amino acids: CASSASPDSTTYTQYF. Full variable domain (outside the CDR3, taken from reference TRBV9 and TRBJ2-3): DSGVTQTPKHLITATGQRVTLRCSPRSGDLSVYWYQQSLDQGLQFLIQYYNGEERAKGNILERFSAQQFPDLHSELNLSSLELGDSALYFCASSASPDSTTYTQYFGPGTRLTVL.

This chain connects TRBV6-5 to TRBJ2-7; maybe TRBD2 (5 bases). The CDR3 covers 13 residues. Germline values: CDR1 MNHEY, CDR2 SVGAGI. Between the trimmed V and J ends, which lost 7 bases and 7 bases, there was a span of 17 bases. CDR3 sequence reads: CASTADTSGEQYF. The CDR3 DNA reads TGTGCCAGCACCGCCGACACCTCGGGGGAGCAGTACTTC.

This clonotype was counted once. The J gene is TRBJ2-7, the V gene TRBV7-8, with 7 bases aligning to TRBD1. The CDR3 has 16 amino acids. The V gene end was trimmed by 1 base and the J gene end by 1 base; junction bases not matched to a gene: 7. Germline V gives CDR1 SGHVS, CDR2 FQNEAQ. CDR3 residues: CASSLDGTASSYEQYF. CDR3 sequence (DNA): TGTGCCAGCAGCTTAGATGGGACAGCCAGTTCCTACGAGCAGTACTTC.

The chain uses TRBV11-2 and TRBJ2-7; D possibly corresponds to TRBD1 (6 bases). Trimming shortened V by 0 bases and J by 5 bases, and 11 bases separated the two germline ends. Germline V gives CDR1 SGHAT, CDR2 FQNNGV. The CDR3 covers 14 residues. CDR3 DNA: TGTGCCAGCAGCTTAGATCCAGGGGCAGACGAGCAGTACTTC. This encodes CASSLDPGADEQYF.

The chain is built from TRBV24-1 and TRBJ2-1, with a tentative D call TRBD2 (5 bases). From germline, CDR1 is KGHDR and CDR2 SFDVKD. V lost 7 bases and J 8 bases, leaving 14 bases between the germline ends. The CDR3 consists of 13 residues. The CDR3 coding sequence is TGTGCCACCAGGGGATTTGAGGGTCATGAGCAGTTCTTC. Translating gives CATRGFEGHEQFF.

As DNA, the CDR3 is TGCAGTGCTAGCACACCGGTGAACACTGAAGCTTTCTTT. Residues: CSASTPVNTEAFF. The chain couples TRBV20-1 to TRBJ1-1; D unresolved. CDR1 is DFQATT and CDR2 is SNEGSKA in the germline V gene (reference sequence). V was cut by 3 bases and J by 0 bases, with 8 bases left in between. This CDR3 is 13 amino acids long.

V and J are TRBV27 and TRBJ1-1; D uncertain. The CDR3 extends over 13 amino acids. V was shortened by 7 bases and J by 1 base, with 10 bases between the two germline ends. From germline, CDR1 is MNHEY and CDR2 SMNVEV (reference sequence). This CDR3 reads CASTSDPNTEAFF. CDR3 in DNA: TGTGCCAGCACTTCAGATCCGAACACTGAAGCTTTCTTT.

This clonotype was seen only a few times. The chain has TRBV6-5 and TRBJ2-3, with no clear D. V lost 0 bases and J lost 2, with 9 bases in between. The CDR3 sequence is 15 residues long. The V gene's germline CDR1 is MNHEY and CDR2 SVGAGI. Written as DNA, the CDR3 is TGTGCCAGCAGTTACTCCGGCAGGCACACAGATACGCAGTATTTT. Its translation is CASSYSGRHTDTQYF.

The chain employs TRBV6-2 or TRBV6-3 and TRBJ2-3; 9 bases line up with TRBD1. The V segment lost 5 bases and the J segment 1 base; nucleotides outside the gene matches: 4. CDR3 length: 15 residues. Germline V gives CDR1 MNHEY, CDR2 SVGEGT. CDR3 amino acids: CASSRRTGGTDTQYF. The CDR3, as DNA: TGTGCCAGCAGTCGGCGGACAGGGGGCACAGATACGCAGTATTTT.